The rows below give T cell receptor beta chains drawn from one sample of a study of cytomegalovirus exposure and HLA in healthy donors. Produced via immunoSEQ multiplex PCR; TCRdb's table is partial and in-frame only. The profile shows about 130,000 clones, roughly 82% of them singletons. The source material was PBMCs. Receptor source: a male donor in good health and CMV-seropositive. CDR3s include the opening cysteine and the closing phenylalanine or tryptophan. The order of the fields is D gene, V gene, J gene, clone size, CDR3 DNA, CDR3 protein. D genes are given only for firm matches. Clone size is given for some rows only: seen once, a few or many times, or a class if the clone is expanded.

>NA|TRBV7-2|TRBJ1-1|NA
TGTGCCAGCAGCACCATAAGGGGGTTAGCTGAAGCTTTCTTT
CASSTIRGLAEAFF
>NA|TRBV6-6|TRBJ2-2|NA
TGTGCCAGCAGTTATTCCAGGGTCGACGGGGAGCTGTTTTTT
CASSYSRVDGELFF
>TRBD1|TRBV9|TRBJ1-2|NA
TGTGCCAGCAGCATCCGGGACAGGGATTTTTATGGCTACACCTTC
CASSIRDRDFYGYTF
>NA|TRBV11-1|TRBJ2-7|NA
TGTGCCAGCAGCTTTGCCGCTGACACTTCCTTTTACGAGCAGTACTTC
CASSFAADTSFYEQYF
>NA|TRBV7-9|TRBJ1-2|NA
TGTGCCAGCAGCTTAATATTGTCCTCTAACTATGGCTACACCTTC
CASSLILSSNYGYTF
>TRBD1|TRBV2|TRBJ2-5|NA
TGTGCCAGCAGCGATCCGACAGGGGGGCAAGAGACCCAGTACTTC
CASSDPTGGQETQYF
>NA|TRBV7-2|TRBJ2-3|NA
TGTGCCAGCAGCTCGTTAGACACAGATACGCAGTATTTT
CASSSLDTDTQYF
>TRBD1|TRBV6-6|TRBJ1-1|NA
TGTGCCAGCAGTTACGAGTGGACAGGGGGCACTGAAGCTTTCTTT
CASSYEWTGGTEAFF
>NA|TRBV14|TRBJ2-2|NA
TGTGCCAGCAGCCAGGGACTCCCGAACACCGGGGAGCTGTTTTTT
CASSQGLPNTGELFF
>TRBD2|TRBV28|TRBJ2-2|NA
TGTGCCAGCACCCCCGGCGGGGGGCGCGATACCGGGGAGCTGTTTTTT
CASTPGGGRDTGELFF
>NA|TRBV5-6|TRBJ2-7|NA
TGTGCCAGCAGCTTTTCATACGGGAGCAGTGAGCAGTACTTC
CASSFSYGSSEQYF
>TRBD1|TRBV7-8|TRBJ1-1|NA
TGTGCCAGCAGCTTTGACAGGGTGAGAGACACTGAAGCTTTCTTT
CASSFDRVRDTEAFF
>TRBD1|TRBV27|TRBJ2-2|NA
TGTGCCAGCAGTTTGATCTACCGGGACAGGGGACCATCCGGGGAGCTGTTTTTT
CASSLIYRDRGPSGELFF
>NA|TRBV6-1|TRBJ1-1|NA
TGTGCCAGCAGTGCAGCCGTCGCAGTTTACACTGAAGCTTTCTTT
CASSAAVAVYTEAFF
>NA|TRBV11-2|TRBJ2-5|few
TGTGCCAGCAGCTTTTCAGGGCTACAAGAGACCCAGTACTTC
CASSFSGLQETQYF
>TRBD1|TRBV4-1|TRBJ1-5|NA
TGCGCCAGCAGCCAAGATCGAAAAGGGGGCATCCAGCCCCAGCATTTT
CASSQDRKGGIQPQHF
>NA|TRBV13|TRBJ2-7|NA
TGTGCCAGCAGCCCGTGGGCAGGGACCTACGAGCAGTACTTC
CASSPWAGTYEQYF
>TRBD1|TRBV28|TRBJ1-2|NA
TGTGCCACCGAGACAGGGGCCCGTGGCTACACCTTC
CATETGARGYTF
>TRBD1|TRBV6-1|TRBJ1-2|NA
TGTGCCAGCAGTGAAGCGGACAGGATTTATGGCTACACCTTC
CASSEADRIYGYTF
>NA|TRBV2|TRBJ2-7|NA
TGTGCCAGTAGCACCCGGGACACAGACTACGAGCAGTACTTC
CASSTRDTDYEQYF
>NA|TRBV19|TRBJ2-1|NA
TGTGCCAGTAGTAAGTTTAGTCATGAGCAGTTCTTC
CASSKFSHEQFF
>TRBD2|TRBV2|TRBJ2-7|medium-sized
TGTGCCAGCAGTCAAAGCGGGGGCGACCAGGGACTTTCCTACGAGCAGTACTTC
CASSQSGGDQGLSYEQYF
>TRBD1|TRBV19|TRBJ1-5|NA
TGTGCCAGCCGATACAACCGGGACAGTAATAGCAATCAGCCCCAGCATTTT
CASRYNRDSNSNQPQHF
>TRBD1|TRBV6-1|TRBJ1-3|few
TGTGCCAGCAGCCAGGGGGCGATCTCTGGAAACACCATATATTTT
CASSQGAISGNTIYF
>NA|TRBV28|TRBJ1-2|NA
TGTGCCAGCAGTACCGACAGCTGGGAAGGCTACACCTTC
CASSTDSWEGYTF
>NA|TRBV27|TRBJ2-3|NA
TGTGCCAGCAGTTTATCCGGGATCAGCACAGATACGCAGTATTTT
CASSLSGISTDTQYF
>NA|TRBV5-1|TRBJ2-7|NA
TGCGCCAGCAGCTTGGGTACATCTTTCTACGAGCAGTACTTC
CASSLGTSFYEQYF
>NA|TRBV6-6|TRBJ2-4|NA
TGTGCCAGCAGTTACCTAGCTCTCCCCCAAAACAGTCAGTACTTC
CASSYLALPQNSQYF
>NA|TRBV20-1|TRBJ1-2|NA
TGCAGTGCCACAAAGGGGGGCTACACCTTC
CSATKGGYTF
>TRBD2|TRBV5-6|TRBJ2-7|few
TGTGCCAGCAGCGGGGGGGAGGGCGAGCAGTACTTC
CASSGGEGEQYF
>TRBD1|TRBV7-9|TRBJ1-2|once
TGTGCCAGCAGCCTAGGACAGGACTATGGCTACACCTTC
CASSLGQDYGYTF
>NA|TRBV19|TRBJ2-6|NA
TGTGCCAGCAGGGATACTGGGGCCAACGTCCTGACTTTC
CASRDTGANVLTF
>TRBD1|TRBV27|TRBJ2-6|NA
TGTGCCAGCAGCAAGGACAGGGACTCTGGGGCCAACGGCCTGACTTTC
CASSKDRDSGANGLTF
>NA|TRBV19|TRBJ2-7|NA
TGTGCCAGTAGTGCCGGACTTATCTACGAGCAGTACTTC
CASSAGLIYEQYF
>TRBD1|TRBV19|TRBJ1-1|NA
TGTGCCAGTGCCCCCGGACAGGGGGCGAGTACTGAAGCTTTCTTT
CASAPGQGASTEAFF
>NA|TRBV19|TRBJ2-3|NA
TGTGCCAGTACCCGGGGGAGACACAGCACAGATACGCAGTATTTT
CASTRGRHSTDTQYF
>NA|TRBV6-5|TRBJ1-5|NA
TGTGCCAGCAGTCAAGACAGTTATAGCAATCAGCCCCAGCATTTT
CASSQDSYSNQPQHF
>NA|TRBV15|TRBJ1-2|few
TGTGCCACCAGCAGGGACAACACTAACTATGGCTACACCTTC
CATSRDNTNYGYTF
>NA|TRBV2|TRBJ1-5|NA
TGTGCCAGCAGTGCGACTTCGGAAGATCAGCCCCAGCATTTT
CASSATSEDQPQHF
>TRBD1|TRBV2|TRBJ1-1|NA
TGTGCCAGCAGTGGCGTCAACAGGGGGCCCGGCACTGAAGCTTTCTTT
CASSGVNRGPGTEAFF
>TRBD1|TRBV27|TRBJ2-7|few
TGTGCCAGCCGGGACAGGGGTCTCTACGAGCAGTACTTC
CASRDRGLYEQYF
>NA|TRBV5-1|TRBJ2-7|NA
TGCGCCAGCAGCTTACGGTTCTCCCCGTACGAGCAGTACTTC
CASSLRFSPYEQYF
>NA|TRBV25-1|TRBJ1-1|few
TGTGCCAGCAGTGGGGACACCCGCGGCACTGAAGCTTTCTTT
CASSGDTRGTEAFF
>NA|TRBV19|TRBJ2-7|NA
TGTGCCACCAAGAGGTCAGGGCACGAGCAGTACTTC
CATKRSGHEQYF
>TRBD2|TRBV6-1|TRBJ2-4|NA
TGTGCCACGCAAAATAGCGGGGGGACGGACATTCAGTACTTC
CATQNSGGTDIQYF
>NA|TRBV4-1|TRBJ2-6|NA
TGCGCCAGCAGCCCCGTGGCCAGCGGCTCTGGGGCCAACGTCCTGACTTTC
CASSPVASGSGANVLTF
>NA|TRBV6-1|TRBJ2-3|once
TGTGCCAGCACCCTACGGGGGGCTGGAGATACGCAGTATTTT
CASTLRGAGDTQYF
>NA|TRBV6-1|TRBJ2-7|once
TGTGCCAGCACTAGACTAAGGGGACAAGCCTACGAGCAGTACTTC
CASTRLRGQAYEQYF
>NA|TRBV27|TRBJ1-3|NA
TGTGCCAGCCGAGGAGGGTTCTCCGGAAACACCATATATTTT
CASRGGFSGNTIYF
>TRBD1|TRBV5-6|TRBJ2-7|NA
TGTGCCAGCAGCCAGGGACAGCACATCACCTACGAGCAGTACTTC
CASSQGQHITYEQYF
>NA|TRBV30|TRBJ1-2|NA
TGTGCCTGGAGTGTTAAGTTAGAAAATTATGGCTACACCTTC
CAWSVKLENYGYTF
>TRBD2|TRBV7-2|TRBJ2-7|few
TGTGCCAGCAGACGACTAGCGGGGGGTCCCTACGAGCAGTACTTC
CASRRLAGGPYEQYF
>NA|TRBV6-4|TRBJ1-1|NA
TGTGCCAGCAGTGATGGAGGTCGGACTGAAGCTTTCTTT
CASSDGGRTEAFF
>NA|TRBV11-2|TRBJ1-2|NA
TGTGCCAGCAGCTCCCTCCGTTTTAGACAGAATCGAGGCTATGGCTACACCTTC
CASSSLRFRQNRGYGYTF